The T cell receptor beta chain described here comes from a study of blood T cell repertoires in COVID-19. Profiled with immunoSEQ multiplex PCR; TCRdb holds only in-frame clones, not every one. Of 250,000 to 350,000 clones listed, about nine tenths were seen once; the top ten hold less than 3%. The CDR3 has 16 amino acids. The germline CDR1 and CDR2 sequences are LGHDT and YNNKEL (reference sequence). V lost 6 bases, J lost 3 bases, and 17 bases lay in between. The source material was peripheral blood. The chain combines TRBV3-1 (or the pseudogene TRBV3-2) with TRBJ2-2; tentative D call: TRBD1 (6 bases). The TCR originated in a woman aged 30 to 39 with COVID-19, enrolled during active disease. The DNA for the CDR3 is TGTGCCAGCAGTCAAACAGGGAAATTTGACACCGGGGAGCTGTTTTTT. Protein: CASSQTGKFDTGELFF.